A selection of T cell receptor beta chains follows, all from one sample in a study of T cell changes during pregnancy in multiple sclerosis. TCRdb's table, derived via immunoSEQ multiplex PCR, lists solely in-frame clones and lacks some. The top ten clones hold approximately 2.3% of a sample with tens of thousands of clones, roughly 90% of them seen once. The specimen comprised peripheral blood, sampled in the first trimester of pregnancy. The receptors stem from a female donor with multiple sclerosis, enrolled in a pregnancy study. Each CDR3 is given with its conserved first and last residue. Each record gives: D gene, V gene, J gene, clone size, CDR3 protein, CDR3 DNA. The D gene is left open where the match is weak. Size is stated for part of the rows, as once, few or many counts, or as a class when the clone is expanded.

.	TRBV7-2	TRBJ2-7	few	CASSPRTPYEQYF	TGTGCCAGCAGCCCACGGACACCCTACGAGCAGTACTTC
.	TRBV5-5	TRBJ2-7	.	CASSFGSGAYEQYF	.
TRBD2	TRBV4-3	TRBJ2-1	.	CASSQDLSSGSLREQFF	TGCGCCAGCAGCCAAGATTTGTCTAGCGGGAGTCTAAGGGAGCAGTTCTTC
TRBD2	TRBV7-2	TRBJ2-3	.	CASSPVAGDTDTQYF	TGTGCCAGCAGCCCTGTAGCGGGAGACACAGATACGCAGTATTTT
TRBD2	TRBV7-2	TRBJ2-7	.	CASSLVGASGYEQYF	TGTGCCAGCAGCTTAGTCGGGGCTAGCGGATACGAGCAGTACTTC
TRBD1	TRBV18	TRBJ1-1	.	CASSRETGTTEAFF	TGTGCCAGCTCACGAGAGACAGGGACTACTGAAGCTTTCTTT
TRBD1	TRBV10-1	TRBJ1-5	.	CASRVGTGENQPQHF	TGCGCCAGCAGAGTTGGGACAGGGGAAAATCAGCCCCAGCATTTT
.	TRBV19	TRBJ2-2	few	CASSSETERATGELFF	TGTGCCAGTAGCAGTGAAACCGAGCGTGCCACCGGGGAGCTGTTTTTT
TRBD1	TRBV25-1	TRBJ1-6	.	CASRTLTGDNNSPLHF	TGTGCCAGCAGGACTCTGACAGGGGATAATAATTCACCCCTCCACTTT
.	TRBV13	TRBJ2-3	.	CASSLGVSTDTQYF	TGTGCCAGCAGCTTGGGCGTAAGCACAGATACGCAGTATTTT
TRBD1	TRBV14	TRBJ1-2	.	CASSQDRGYGYTF	TGTGCCAGCAGCCAGGACAGGGGCTATGGCTACACCTTC
TRBD2	TRBV5-8	TRBJ2-1	.	CASGQLALAGYNEQFF	TGTGCCAGCGGTCAGCTCGCACTAGCGGGGTACAATGAGCAGTTCTTC
TRBD1	TRBV7-9	TRBJ2-7	.	CASSNSGTGYEQYF	TGTGCCAGCAGCAATTCCGGGACAGGCTACGAGCAGTACTTC
TRBD2	TRBV9	TRBJ2-5	many	CASNRGEETQYF	TGTGCCAGCAATCGGGGGGAAGAGACCCAGTACTTC
TRBD2	TRBV18	TRBJ2-2	.	CASSPLAGENTGELFF	TGTGCCAGCTCACCACTAGCGGGGGAGAACACCGGGGAGCTGTTTTTT
.	TRBV7-9	TRBJ2-3	once	CASSFVRDTQYF	TGTGCCAGCAGCTTCGTCCGAGATACGCAGTATTTT
.	TRBV6-1	TRBJ1-5	.	CASSASDLRQPQHF	TGTGCCAGCAGTGCCTCGGACTTAAGGCAGCCCCAGCATTTT
TRBD2	TRBV6-5	TRBJ2-3	.	CASSYGTSGGRDTQYF	TGTGCCAGCAGTTACGGTACTAGCGGGGGTCGGGATACGCAGTATTTT
.	TRBV2	TRBJ1-3	.	CASSSSSDTRIRGNTIYF	TGTGCCAGCAGCTCATCCTCGGACACCCGGATAAGGGGAAACACCATATATTTT
.	TRBV6-6	TRBJ1-2	.	CASTPGEVGGYTF	TGTGCCAGCACTCCCGGGGAGGTCGGAGGCTACACCTTC
.	TRBV2	TRBJ1-1	.	CASSLGGRAEAFF	TGTGCCAGCAGTCTAGGGGGACGCGCTGAAGCTTTCTTT
.	TRBV2	TRBJ1-4	.	CASSEAGAEKLFF	TGTGCCAGCAGTGAAGCTGGGGCCGAAAAACTGTTTTTT
.	TRBV19	TRBJ2-2	.	CASTPPERPNTGELFF	TGTGCCAGTACCCCCCCGGAGCGCCCGAACACCGGGGAGCTGTTTTTT
.	TRBV18	TRBJ2-3	.	CASSLNTDTQYF	TGTGCCAGCTCTCTAAACACAGATACGCAGTATTTT
.	TRBV4-1	TRBJ2-3	.	CASSQTADSTDTQYF	TGCGCCAGCAGCCAAACAGCGGATAGCACAGATACGCAGTATTTT
.	TRBV7-9	TRBJ2-5	.	CASSLVSGRETQYF	TGTGCCAGCAGCTTAGTTTCAGGGCGGGAGACCCAGTACTTC
.	TRBV18	TRBJ1-1	.	CASSPPMRGSGTEAFF	TGTGCCAGCTCACCACCGATGCGGGGGTCGGGCACTGAAGCTTTCTTT
TRBD2	TRBV5-6	TRBJ2-5	.	CASRPTRRGRLQETQYF	TGTGCCAGCAGGCCTACTCGCCGCGGGAGACTCCAAGAGACCCAGTACTTC
.	TRBV21-1	TRBJ1-5	.	CASSKVVRVYKRSGQPQHF	TGTGCCAGCAGCAAAGTAGTAAGGGTTTATAAGCGAAGCGGTCAGCCCCAGCATTTT
.	TRBV6-5	TRBJ2-7	.	CASSYGAGRGYEQYF	TGTGCCAGCAGTTACGGCGCGGGAAGGGGATACGAGCAGTACTTC
TRBD1	TRBV4-3	TRBJ1-2	.	CASSRAWDSPNYTF	TGCGCCAGCAGCCGAGCCTGGGACAGCCCAAACTACACCTTC
TRBD2	TRBV5-4	TRBJ2-5	.	CASSLIAGVKETQYF	TGTGCCAGCAGCTTGATAGCGGGAGTGAAGGAGACCCAGTACTTC
.	TRBV5-1	TRBJ1-5	.	CASSLKGKDYSNQPQHF	TGCGCCAGCAGCTTGAAAGGGAAAGACTATAGCAATCAGCCCCAGCATTTT
.	TRBV11-3	TRBJ2-3	.	CASSLNLGADTQYF	TGTGCCAGCAGCTTAAATCTAGGAGCCGATACGCAGTATTTT
.	TRBV2	TRBJ2-7	.	CASKAAPNSPSYEQYF	TGTGCCAGCAAAGCCGCACCTAACTCGCCCTCCTACGAGCAGTACTTC
.	TRBV4-3	TRBJ1-1	.	CASSRKAGDTEAFF	TGCGCCAGCAGCCGGAAAGCCGGAGACACTGAAGCTTTCTTT
.	TRBV4-2	TRBJ2-7	.	CASSQFESGQKGVRYF	TGTGCCAGCAGCCAATTCGAGTCGGGACAAAAAGGAGTACGGTACTTC
.	TRBV19	TRBJ2-5	.	CASSIYSGEETQYF	TGTGCCAGTAGTATATATAGCGGAGAAGAGACCCAGTACTTC
TRBD1	TRBV10-2	TRBJ2-5	.	CASGDSLQETQYF	TGCGCCAGCGGGGACAGCCTCCAAGAGACCCAGTACTTC
TRBD2	TRBV5-4	TRBJ2-7	.	CASSGGGLAGVSYEQYF	TGTGCCAGCAGCGGTGGGGGACTAGCGGGAGTTAGCTACGAGCAGTACTTC
.	TRBV7-9	TRBJ1-1	once	CASSLTSLNTEAFF	TGTGCCAGCAGCCTGACATCCTTGAACACTGAAGCTTTCTTT
.	TRBV9	TRBJ2-7	.	CASSVGASGSYEQYF	TGTGCCAGCAGCGTAGGGGCGAGTGGTTCCTACGAGCAGTACTTC
.	TRBV4-3	TRBJ2-7	.	CASSQDPSGAGTYEQYF	TGCGCCAGCAGCCAAGATCCGAGCGGAGCCGGGACCTACGAGCAGTACTTC
.	TRBV5-5	TRBJ1-3	few	CASSQDGASGNTIYF	TGTGCCAGCAGCCAAGATGGAGCCTCTGGAAACACCATATATTTT
TRBD1	TRBV11-2	TRBJ1-4	once	CASSRLGQVGEKLFF	TGTGCCAGCAGCCGTCTTGGACAGGTGGGCGAAAAACTGTTTTTT
.	TRBV7-9	TRBJ2-7	.	CASRSGYEQYF	TGTGCCAGCAGGTCAGGCTACGAGCAGTACTTC
.	TRBV5-1	TRBJ2-7	.	CASSLVGQGNMEYF	.
.	TRBV28	TRBJ1-2	.	CASRSSLDYGYTF	TGTGCCAGCAGATCCTCCCTAGACTATGGCTACACCTTC
.	TRBV27	TRBJ2-2	.	CASSSNTGELFF	TGTGCCAGCAGTAGCAACACCGGGGAGCTGTTTTTT
TRBD1	TRBV27	TRBJ2-1	.	CASSARQGYEQFF	TGTGCCAGCAGTGCTCGACAGGGGTATGAGCAGTTCTTC
TRBD2	TRBV5-6	TRBJ2-7	.	CASSYLSGSPNYEQYF	TGTGCCAGCAGCTACCTTAGCGGGAGTCCCAACTACGAGCAGTACTTC